Below, one TCR beta chain is given with its context. These data belong to a study of glioma-infiltrating T cells after dendritic cell vaccination. Study background: Autologous tumor lysate was loaded overnight onto monocyte-derived dendritic cells grown 6 to 7 days with IL-4 and GM-CSF.

Only in-frame clones appear in the TCRdb table, and some are missing; sequencing was by immunoSEQ multiplex PCR. The sample shows roughly 87,000 clones, 75% to 90% of them seen only once. Time point reported: after dendritic cell vaccination, including at tumor progression/relapse. The sample here was blood, taken after dendritic cell vaccination. The receptor's source is a human donor with glioblastoma.

CDR3 nucleotide sequence: TGCGCCAGCAGCCGAAAAGCGGGAACCTACAATGAGCAGTTCTTC. Its protein product is CASSRKAGTYNEQFF. J is TRBJ2-1 and V is TRBV4-1; 7 bases line up with TRBD2. The CDR3 spans 15 residues. The germline V gene has CDR1 MGHRA and CDR2 YSYEKL. After removal of 4 bases from V and 2 bases from J, the junction contained 5 bases not matched to a gene.